The 19 T cell receptor beta chains below come from one sample, sequenced in a study of metastatic and nonmetastatic thyroid tumors. TCRdb re-called the PCR reads via MiXCR. Counted here are over 13,000 clones, roughly a quarter occurring once; the ten biggest clones make up 8.4%. No treatment of any kind had been given to any patient before thyroid surgery. The specimen sequenced was tumor tissue. These receptors came from a female donor with papillary thyroid cancer or a benign thyroid nodule (not recorded which). Some clones in this sample may be carry-over from other donors' samples.

This clone has at least ten counts. The chain joins TRBV4-1 to TRBJ2-5, with TRBD1 matching 9 bases. The CDR3 totals 15 residues. Per the germline V gene, CDR1 is MGHRA and CDR2 is YSYEKL. V dropped 0 bases and J dropped 3; count of bases not matched to a gene: 2. The CDR3 DNA is TGCGCCAGCAGCCAAGAAGGGACAGGGAAAGAGACCCAGTACTTC. Encoded protein: CASSQEGTGKETQYF.

By share of the sample, this clone is medium-sized. The V and J genes are TRBV11-2 and TRBJ1-5, with 7 bases fitting TRBD1. CDR1 is SGHAT and CDR2 is FQNNGV in the germline V gene. The CDR3 spans 14 residues. J was trimmed by 4 bases and V by 6 bases; bases with no gene match: 6. CDR3 nucleotides: TGTGCCAGCAGTCTAACAGGGGTAAATCAGCCCCAGCATTTT. It is translated as CASSLTGVNQPQHF.

This clone was counted ten times or more. The chain links TRBV6-5 to TRBJ1-1, with D hard to call. This CDR3 has 13 residues. Trimming cost V 0 bases and J 0 bases, with 2 bases left between them. Germline V lookup: CDR1 MNHEY, CDR2 SVGAGI. As DNA, the CDR3 is TGTGCCAGCAGTTACTCAGTGAACACTGAAGCTTTCTTT. This translates into CASSYSVNTEAFF.

On this clone itself: Germline is not matched at one junction end, which may reflect a read error. The same CDR3 can be traced to other DNA sequences in this sample. The CDR3 nucleotides are TGTGCCAGCAGTTTTTTCCGGACAGGGAACACTGAGGCTTTCTTT. It yields the protein CASSFFRTGNTEAFF. The chain carries TRBV28 and TRBJ1-1; 8 bases fit TRBD1. CDR1 is MDHEN and CDR2 is SYDVKM in the germline V gene. CDR3 length: 15 residues.

This clone was seen at least ten times. The rearrangement joins TRBV6-1 to TRBJ2-1; 10 positions match TRBD1. This CDR3 region has 13 residues. Unmatched junction bases numbered 4, after V lost 6 bases and J lost 8 bases. Germline CDR1 MNHNS, CDR2 SASEGT. CDR3 DNA: TGTGCCAGCAGCCGGGACAGGGGCTATGAGCAGTTCTTC. Protein product: CASSRDRGYEQFF.

By share of the sample, this clone is medium-sized (0.01 to 0.1%). The genes are TRBV27 and TRBJ2-1; 7 bases align to TRBD1. This CDR3 is built from 13 residues. Germline loops: CDR1 MNHEY, CDR2 SMNVEV (reference sequence). With 6 bases clipped from V and 5 bases from J, the junction kept 4 bases outside the gene matches. The CDR3 loop reads CASRLGQHNEQFF. CDR3 sequence (DNA): TGTGCCAGCAGATTGGGACAGCACAATGAGCAGTTCTTC.

This chain joins TRBV7-8 and TRBJ2-1; 9 bases line up with TRBD2. Losses at the gene ends were 1 base for V and 7 bases for J; bases not matched to a gene: 5. This CDR3 is built from 15 residues. Germline assignment: CDR1 SGHVS and CDR2 FQNEAQ. The chain's CDR3 is CASSLGGGAFNEQFF. CDR3 DNA sequence: TGTGCCAGCAGCTTAGGCGGGGGGGCTTTTAATGAGCAGTTCTTC.

This clone was found many times. V is TRBV10-3 and J is TRBJ2-7, with D possibly matching TRBD2 (6 bases). With 2 bases removed from V and 3 bases from J, the gap between germline ends came to 14 bases. The CDR3 is 15 residues long. The germline V gene encodes CDR1 ENHRY and CDR2 SYGVKD. CDR3 residues: CAISENPGAGYEQYF. The DNA for the CDR3 is TGTGCCATCAGTGAGAACCCGGGAGCCGGCTACGAGCAGTACTTC.

The chain joins TRBV5-8 to TRBJ2-3, with D perhaps being TRBD1 or TRBD2 (5 bases each). Germline lookup yields CDR1 SGHTS and CDR2 YDEGEE. Trimming left V 7 bases short and J 0 bases short, with 12 bases between. The CDR3 extends over 14 amino acids. CDR3 protein: CASRRDGSTDTQYF. Written as DNA, the CDR3 is TGTGCCAGCCGCCGGGACGGTAGCACAGATACGCAGTATTTT.

This clone has at least ten counts. Here the CDR3 reads CASSLDASGTYNEQFF. The CDR3 DNA follows: TGCGCCAGCAGCTTGGACGCTAGCGGCACCTACAATGAGCAGTTCTTC. The chain joins TRBV5-1 to TRBJ2-1; 7 nucleotides align to TRBD2. The V and J ends lost 0 bases and 2 bases, in that order; junction bases with no gene match: 5. The CDR3 runs 16 residues. CDR1 and CDR2 from the germline V gene are SGHRS and YFSETQ.

This clone occurred many times. One end of the junction is discordant with germline, which a read error may explain. The same CDR3 can be traced to other DNA sequences in this sample. The chain combines TRBV2 with TRBJ1-3; D is possibly TRBD1 (5 bases). CDR1 and CDR2 (germline): SNHLY, FYNNEI. The CDR3 extends over 14 amino acids. In DNA, the CDR3 is TGTGCCAGCAGGGGACTGTTCTCTGGGAACACCATATATTTT. Translating gives CASRGLFSGNTIYF.

V and J are TRBV19 and TRBJ2-1; D is perhaps TRBD1 or TRBD2 (5 bases each). Trimming shortened V by 8 bases and J by 7 bases, and 9 bases separated the two germline ends. The CDR3 length is 11 residues. Germline-derived CDR1 and CDR2 are LNHDA and SQIVND (reference sequence). This CDR3 is CASSGRNEQFF. CDR3 bases: TGTGCCAGTTCGGGGCGGAATGAGCAGTTCTTC.

In its sample, this clone was seen many times. J is TRBJ1-5 and V is TRBV15, with 7 bases aligning to TRBD1. Germline CDR1 LNHNV, CDR2 YYDKDF (reference sequence). CDR3 length: 17 amino acids. Trimming cost V 3 bases and J 5 bases; bases outside gene matches: 13. The CDR3 loop is CATSSSLGQPGHQPQHF. DNA of the CDR3: TGTGCCACCAGCAGTTCTTTGGGACAGCCGGGTCATCAGCCCCAGCATTTT.

This clone showed up many times. V is TRBV20-1 and J is TRBJ2-1; TRBD2 might be the D (5 bases). Per the germline V gene, CDR1 is DFQATT and CDR2 is SNEGSKA (reference sequence). CDR3 size: 12 residues. Trimming took off 3 bases at V and 11 bases at J, with 14 bases between the two ends. CDR3 nucleotide sequence: TGCAGTGCTAGGGGAGATCGGCATCAGCAGTTCTTC. Its protein product is CSARGDRHQQFF.

This clone was seen many times. Within the sample, other DNA sequences also encode this same CDR3. The rearrangement links TRBV20-1 to TRBJ2-1; perhaps D is TRBD1 or TRBD2 (5 bases each). The CDR3 loop spans 15 amino acids. Between the trimmed V and J ends, which lost 1 base and 4 bases, there was a span of 14 bases. The germline gives CDR1 DFQATT, CDR2 SNEGSKA (reference sequence). The CDR3 region has the DNA TGCAGTGCTAGAGTTGGGACCAGCGGATACAATGAGCAGTTCTTC. Protein sequence: CSARVGTSGYNEQFF.

The rearrangement uses TRBV30 and TRBJ2-7, with TRBD1 as a possible D gene (6 bases). The CDR3 consists of 14 residues. Deletions cut 4 bases from V and 1 base from J, with 14 bases between. CDR1 and CDR2 from the germline V gene are GTSNPN and SVGIG (reference sequence). The CDR3 coding sequence is TGTGCCTGGAATAGGGGGACAACTTCCTACGAGCAGTACTTC. It specifies CAWNRGTTSYEQYF.

This clone rates as medium-sized. The CDR3, as DNA: TGTGCCACCAATCTCGGTAGTGGGCTGGGCACTGAAGCTTTCTTT. This encodes CATNLGSGLGTEAFF. This chain uses TRBV6-2 or TRBV6-3 with TRBJ1-1, with no clear D. With 10 bases removed from V and 4 bases from J, the gap between germline ends came to 22 bases. The germline V gene has CDR1 MNHEY and CDR2 SVGEGT. CDR3 length: 15 residues.

This clone was recorded at least ten times. This sequence joins TRBV11-3 and TRBJ1-1, with 9 bases identical to TRBD1. Per germline, CDR1 SGHNT and CDR2 YENEEA. CDR3 length: 13 residues. The J segment lost 6 bases and the V segment lost 8 bases, leaving 7 bases of the junction unmatched. CDR3 sequence (DNA): TGTGCCAGCCGACAGGGGGGTTTCGCTGAAGCTTTCTTT. Protein sequence: CASRQGGFAEAFF. The whole variable domain, filled in from reference TRBV11-3 and TRBJ1-1, reads EAGVVQSPRYKIIEKKQPVAFWCNPISGHNTLYWYLQNLGQGPELLIRYENEEAVDDSQLPKDRFSAERLKGVDSTLKIQPAELGDSAVYLCASRQGGFAEAFFGQGTRLTVV.

The chain recombines TRBV15 with TRBJ2-3, with D tentatively TRBD2 (6 bases). From germline, CDR1 is LNHNV and CDR2 YYDKDF (reference sequence). There are 16 residues in the CDR3. The germline V and J ends were trimmed by 0 bases and 2 bases, with 12 bases remaining between them. The CDR3 is CATSRDAASVTDTQYF. CDR3 coding DNA: TGTGCCACCAGCAGAGATGCGGCTAGCGTCACAGATACGCAGTATTTT.